This entry is about one TCR beta chain. Each subset's genomic DNA was shared equally among a number of immunoSEQ plates. The assay was immunoSEQ multiplex PCR, and TCRdb's table has in-frame clones only and misses some. The repertoire holds about 2.2 million clones, roughly 93% seen once, with approximately 1.6% in the top ten. Germline V gene data show CDR1 as SGHTA and CDR2 as FQGTGA. The CDR3 runs 15 residues. With V trimmed by 4 bases and J by 0 bases, 4 bases remained unmatched. The data derive from a study of shared clonotypes between healthy human individuals. CD45RO-negative, CCR7-positively selected cells formed the naive CD8 fraction, excluding terminally differentiated effector memory CD45RA+ cells.

The sequence was collected from a young man in good health. Some clones in this sample may be carry-over from other donors' samples. The chain uses TRBV7-3 and TRBJ2-3; 7 bases agree with TRBD2. Sequenced input: naive CD8+ T cells from PBMCs. CDR3 in DNA: TGTGCCAGCAGCTCTAGCGGAGCTAGCACAGATACGCAGTATTTT. Protein: CASSSSGASTDTQYF. The full variable domain, rest sourced from reference TRBV7-3 and TRBJ2-3, is GAGVSQTPSNKVTEKGKYVELRCDPISGHTALYWYRQSLGQGPEFLIYFQGTGAADDSGLPNDRFFAVRPEGSVSTLKIQRTERGDSAVYLCASSSSGASTDTQYFGPGTRLTVL.